Given below is one T cell receptor beta chain in context. Its antigen is still unknown. The data were obtained in a study of PD-1 blockade in mismatch repair-deficient tumors. General observations from the study: Around 130 unique blood TCRs came from expansion to three of seven peptides. After pembrolizumab, tumor-resident clones rose rapidly, then generally contracted before radiologic responses.

Germline V gene data show CDR1 as SGDLS and CDR2 as YYNGEE. The CDR3 sequence is 15 residues long. With 0 bases clipped from V and 8 bases from J, the junction kept 10 bases outside the gene matches. TCRdb keeps only in-frame clones here, not all; method: immunoSEQ multiplex PCR. This sample has 10,000 or so clones, with about nine tenths found just once. Time point described: approximately 10-day in vitro stimulation with candidate neoantigen peptide 3. This specimen consisted of cells cultured in vitro, obtained from a patient treated with pembrolizumab. The sequence came from an adult with mismatch repair-deficient cancer. The V gene is TRBV9, the J gene TRBJ2-7; 8 bases match TRBD2. The CDR3 loop reads CASSVDGRAPAKQYF. CDR3 coding DNA: TGTGCCAGCAGCGTAGACGGGAGGGCCCCAGCCAAGCAGTACTTC. Filled out from reference TRBV9 and TRBJ2-7, the complete variable domain reads DSGVTQTPKHLITATGQRVTLRCSPRSGDLSVYWYQQSLDQGLQFLIQYYNGEERAKGNILERFSAQQFPDLHSELNLSSLELGDSALYFCASSVDGRAPAKQYFGPGTRLTVT.